Described below is a single T cell receptor (beta chain) sequence and its context. Its matching antigen is unknown. Produced via immunoSEQ multiplex PCR; TCRdb's table is partial and in-frame only. The sample carries over 150,000 clones, just over 85% recorded once. This specimen belongs to a study of cytomegalovirus exposure and HLA in healthy donors. Study details: A later analysis reported the approximately 120 validation repertoires used the same platform as the 666 first-cohort repertoires.

The CDR3 sequence is 18 residues long. The junction had 17 bases not matched to a gene; V was cut back by 5 bases and J by 4 bases. Germline V CDR1 and CDR2: MDHEN, SYDVKM. Study-wide points: There were 160 or so TCR beta chains listed as cytomegalovirus-associated. Rarity held for most TCR sequences, but there were some public TCRs that occurred in many donors.

Donors came from a validation cohort of approximately 110 subjects, distinct from the first 666-subject cohort. The genes are TRBV28 and TRBJ2-7; TRBD2 matches at 10 bases. The TCR originated in a human donor in good health. The material sequenced was PBMCs. In DNA, the CDR3 is TGTGCCAGCAGTCCACTAACACTTCGGACTAGCGGAGAATACGAGCAGTACTTC. Residues: CASSPLTLRTSGEYEQYF.